This T cell receptor (beta chain) emerged from a study of T cell responses to AZD1222 COVID-19 vaccine. Worth noting for this clone: Different DNA sequences within this sample yield the same CDR3.

TCRdb's copy holds only in-frame clones and misses some; the assay was immunoSEQ multiplex PCR. This table has about 260,000 clones, approximately 95% appearing once. Trimming pared 1 base from V and 5 bases from J, leaving 5 bases between. This CDR3 contains 12 residues. Germline CDR1 and CDR2: LGHDT and YNNKEL (reference sequence). The clonotype comes from an adult in good health. This material consisted of peripheral blood, taken on day 0 of AZD1222 vaccination. The chain has TRBV3-1 (or the pseudogene TRBV3-2) and TRBJ2-5; D remains ambiguous. Here the CDR3 DNA reads TGTGCCAGCAGCCAAGTTAGGGAGACCCAGTACTTC. Amino acids: CASSQVRETQYF.